These 28 T cell receptor beta chains came from one sample sequenced in a study of T cell responses to AZD1222 COVID-19 vaccine. TCRdb keeps only in-frame clones here, not all; method: immunoSEQ multiplex PCR. The top ten hold roughly 25% of the sample, which has almost 70,000 clones, roughly 85% seen once. The sequencing used peripheral blood, collected 28 days after the second AZD1222 dose. Every receptor here comes from an adult who received the AZD1222 COVID-19 vaccine.

CDR3 coding DNA: TGCGCCAGCAGCCCCACAGGGAACGGGGAGCTGTTTTTT. This codes for CASSPTGNGELFF. The chain joins TRBV5-1 to TRBJ2-2; D might be TRBD1 (6 bases). The V end lost 4 bases, the J end lost 7 bases, and 11 bases lay between the germline ends. Germline CDR1 reads SGHRS; CDR2 reads YFSETQ. The CDR3 is 13 amino acids.

The V and J genes are TRBV6-5 and TRBJ1-1; the D gene is possibly TRBD1 (5 bases). The length of the CDR3 is 15 residues. The ends were cut back, 3 bases at V and 1 base at J, with 12 bases in the middle. Per the germline V gene, CDR1 is MNHEY and CDR2 is SVGAGI. CDR3 DNA sequence: TGTGCCAGCAGTTATACCGGGACGGCGAACACTGAAGCTTTCTTT. It translates to CASSYTGTANTEAFF.

The chain links TRBV5-8 to TRBJ1-2; D perhaps matches TRBD1 (5 bases). This CDR3 contains 14 residues. V lost 0 bases and J 5 bases, leaving 11 bases between the germline ends. The V gene's germline CDR1 is SGHTS and CDR2 YDEGEE. The CDR3 DNA is TGTGCCAGCAGCTTGGGACAGCCTCCATATGGCTACACCTTC. This encodes CASSLGQPPYGYTF.

The genes are TRBV2 and TRBJ1-3; TRBD1 is a possible D gene (5 bases). The CDR3 is made up of 14 amino acids. Trimming removed 4 bases from V and 1 base from J, with 8 bases in between. Germline V gives CDR1 SNHLY, CDR2 FYNNEI. This CDR3 reads CASSGGASGNTIYF. The CDR3 DNA is TGTGCCAGCAGTGGCGGGGCTTCTGGAAACACCATATATTTT.

The V and J genes are TRBV10-3 and TRBJ1-5; TRBD1 might be the D (5 bases). CDR3 length equals 16 residues. Per germline, CDR1 ENHRY and CDR2 SYGVKD. The V end was cut by 3 bases, the J end by 1 base, with 13 bases between. The CDR3 loop reads CAISEGGELSNQPQHF. CDR3 in DNA: TGTGCCATCAGTGAAGGAGGGGAGTTAAGCAATCAGCCCCAGCATTTT.

The chain combines TRBV11-2 with TRBJ1-5; D gene unclear. The CDR3 extends over 16 amino acids. V was pared by 1 base and J by 0 bases, with 10 bases between. Germline V gene data show CDR1 as SGHAT and CDR2 as FQNNGV. CDR3 coding DNA: TGTGCCAGCAGCTTAGTGGCCAATTATAGCAATCAGCCCCAGCATTTT. Protein product: CASSLVANYSNQPQHF.

This chain uses TRBV11-2 with TRBJ2-7; weak D call: TRBD2 (5 bases). Per germline, CDR1 SGHAT and CDR2 FQNNGV. V gave up 5 bases and J gave up 0 bases, with 14 bases separating them. This CDR3 contains 15 residues. CDR3 DNA: TGTGCCAGCAGCGAGAGGGTCGCTAGCTCCTACGAGCAGTACTTC. This encodes CASSERVASSYEQYF.

This clone was counted a few times. This chain links TRBV25-1 with TRBJ1-3; D ambiguous. From germline, CDR1 is MGHDK and CDR2 SYGVNS. The ends were cut back, 2 bases at V and 2 bases at J, with 7 bases in the middle. CDR3 length equals 14 residues. DNA for the CDR3: TGTGCCAGCAGTGAAGAGAGGACTGGAAACACCATATATTTT. Amino acid sequence: CASSEERTGNTIYF.

The chain couples TRBV10-2 to TRBJ1-1, with D perhaps TRBD1 (5 bases). Germline values: CDR1 WSHSY, CDR2 SAAADI. Trimming took 2 bases from V and 0 from J, leaving 16 bases between them. CDR3 length equals 17 residues. The CDR3 DNA reads TGCGCCAGCAGTGAGCTACGTTCAGGGTCCCTGAACACTGAAGCTTTCTTT. This sequence encodes CASSELRSGSLNTEAFF.

This rearrangement joins TRBV11-3 to TRBJ1-1; D is unclear. The V gene lost 0 bases and the J gene lost 2 bases, with 7 bases spanning the gap. The CDR3 is 14 residues long. Germline V lookup: CDR1 SGHNT, CDR2 YENEEA. The CDR3 loop is CASSLEDSNTEAFF. The CDR3 nucleotides are TGTGCCAGCAGCTTAGAGGATTCAAACACTGAAGCTTTCTTT.

The V gene is TRBV2, the J gene TRBJ1-1; D is undetermined. This CDR3 has 14 amino acids. From germline, CDR1 is SNHLY and CDR2 FYNNEI. V was shortened by 0 bases and J by 0 bases, with 5 bases between the two germline ends. The chain's CDR3 is CASSEALMNTEAFF. CDR3 coding DNA: TGTGCCAGCAGTGAAGCGCTGATGAACACTGAAGCTTTCTTT.

The rearrangement links TRBV21-1 to TRBJ2-7; the D call TRBD2 from the table was never checked on the DNA. TRBV21-1 is a documented pseudogene. The CDR3 length is 12 residues. The CDR3 loop is CASSKRGYEQYF. CDR3 nucleotides: TGTGCCAGCAGCAAACGGGGATACGAGCAGTACTTC.

The chain has TRBV2 and TRBJ1-5; tentative D call: TRBD1 (5 bases). This CDR3 comprises 13 residues. The germline V gene encodes CDR1 SNHLY and CDR2 FYNNEI. Trimming pared 6 bases from V and 7 bases from J, leaving 13 bases between. CDR3 sequence (DNA): TGTGCCAGCAGGGGGTGGGGGAACCAGCCCCAGCATTTT. It codes for CASRGWGNQPQHF. Using reference TRBV2 and TRBJ1-5 for the parts outside the CDR3, the full variable domain is EPEVTQTPSHQVTQMGQEVILRCVPISNHLYFYWYRQILGQKVEFLVSFYNNEISEKSEIFDDQFSVERPDGSNFTLKIRSTKLEDSAMYFCASRGWGNQPQHFGDGTRLSIL.

In this sample, this clone turned up once. V usage is TRBV4-2 and J usage is TRBJ1-5; D is undetermined. The ends were cut back, 1 base at V and 3 bases at J, with 13 bases in the middle. This CDR3 is 16 amino acids long. CDR1 and CDR2 from the germline V gene are LGHNA and YNFKEQ. Here the CDR3 reads CASSQVVGYPNQPQHF. The CDR3, as DNA: TGTGCCAGCAGCCAAGTCGTAGGGTATCCCAATCAGCCCCAGCATTTT.

The genes are TRBV3-1 (or the pseudogene TRBV3-2) and TRBJ2-3; D is perhaps TRBD1 or TRBD2 (5 bases each). CDR1 LGHDT and CDR2 YNNKEL come from the germline V gene (reference sequence). There are 14 residues in the CDR3. Trimming stripped 8 bases from V and 1 base from J, with 13 bases between. Here the CDR3 DNA reads TGTGCCAGCTCCTACAGGCGGGGCACAGATACGCAGTATTTT. Encoded protein: CASSYRRGTDTQYF.

The V gene is TRBV18, the J gene TRBJ1-5; tentative D call: TRBD1 (5 bases). The germline V gene has CDR1 KGHSH and CDR2 LQKENI. The CDR3 consists of 15 residues. Trimming stripped 2 bases from V and 4 bases from J, with 12 bases between. This CDR3 reads CASSPDLTVNQPQHF. In DNA, the CDR3 is TGTGCCAGCTCACCAGATTTGACAGTTAATCAGCCCCAGCATTTT.

V is TRBV5-1 and J is TRBJ1-1; 9 bases fit TRBD1. Trimming took 2 bases from V and 3 from J; bases not matched to a gene: 8. The germline V gene encodes CDR1 SGHRS and CDR2 YFSETQ. The CDR3 is 16 amino acids. CDR3 nucleotide sequence: TGCGCCAGCAGCTTCTTACAGGGGGCTGCGGACACTGAAGCTTTCTTT. Translation: CASSFLQGAADTEAFF.

The rearrangement links TRBV5-6 to TRBJ1-4; D is perhaps TRBD1 (6 bases). Germline lookup yields CDR1 SGHDT and CDR2 YYEEEE. The CDR3 spans 16 residues. V gave up 0 bases and J gave up 1 base, with 10 bases separating them. For the CDR3, the DNA is TGTGCCAGCAGCTTGGGCGGGGGCGGAACTAATGAAAAACTGTTTTTT. Protein sequence: CASSLGGGGTNEKLFF.

The V gene is TRBV6-5, the J gene TRBJ2-1, with TRBD2 matching 7 bases. Germline assignment: CDR1 MNHEY and CDR2 SVGAGI. V was pared by 4 bases and J by 14 bases, with 8 bases of the junction left unmatched. The CDR3 sequence is 12 residues long. The DNA of the CDR3 is TGTGCCAGCAGTTCTCGCCGGACTAGGGAGTTCTTC. Protein product: CASSSRRTREFF.

The chain is built from TRBV5-4 and TRBJ2-5; TRBD2 matches 14 bases. V trimming: 0 bases; J trimming: 2 bases; junction bases outside the gene matches: 3. The germline V gene encodes CDR1 SGHNT and CDR2 YYREEE (reference sequence). This CDR3 has 17 amino acids. The CDR3 DNA sequence: TGTGCCAGCAGCTTGGCCGGGACTAGCGGGGGACAAGAGACCCAGTACTTC. Its protein product is CASSLAGTSGGQETQYF.

Only one count was recorded for this clone. V and J are TRBV6-6 and TRBJ1-1; D unresolved. Germline V lookup: CDR1 MNHNY, CDR2 SVGAGI (reference sequence). V was shortened by 7 bases and J by 3 bases, with 18 bases between the two germline ends. The CDR3 is made up of 15 amino acids. The CDR3 is CASTFYRREDTEAFF. The CDR3 coding sequence is TGTGCCAGCACCTTTTATAGGCGGGAGGACACTGAAGCTTTCTTT.

This clone appeared a single time. The chain couples TRBV6-5 to TRBJ2-7; D tentatively reads TRBD1 or TRBD2 (5 bases each). Trimming shortened V by 0 bases and J by 7 bases, and 16 bases separated the two germline ends. This CDR3 contains 15 residues. Germline V gives CDR1 MNHEY, CDR2 SVGAGI. The CDR3 bases are TGTGCCAGCAGTTACTCGGAACGATACGAGGGGGAGCAGTACTTC. Translating it yields CASSYSERYEGEQYF.

The chain links TRBV4-2 to TRBJ2-6, with TRBD1 matching over 9 bases. Looked up from germline, CDR1 is LGHNA and CDR2 is YNFKEQ. CDR3 length equals 18 residues. V lost 2 bases, J lost 4 bases, and 9 bases stayed unmatched. CDR3 DNA: TGTGCCAGCAGCCAAAGGTCCCGGGACAGGGCCGGGGCCAACGTCCTGACTTTC. It yields the protein CASSQRSRDRAGANVLTF.

The chain is built from TRBV27 and TRBJ1-6; possibly TRBD1 for D (6 bases). V was shortened by 5 bases and J by 9 bases, with 14 bases between the two germline ends. Germline loops: CDR1 MNHEY, CDR2 SMNVEV (reference sequence). This CDR3 contains 14 residues. CDR3 residues: CASSGLGASSPLHF. Written as DNA, the CDR3 is TGTGCCAGCAGTGGCTTGGGGGCGAGTTCACCCCTCCACTTT.

This chain uses TRBV7-6 with TRBJ1-1; D unclear. This CDR3 is 14 amino acids long. V lost 1 base and J 1 base, leaving 7 bases between the germline ends. CDR1 and CDR2 (germline): SGHVS, FNYEAQ. The CDR3 reads CASSLVDGNTEAFF. The CDR3 DNA reads TGTGCCAGCAGCTTAGTTGACGGGAACACTGAAGCTTTCTTT. Full variable domain (rest looked up from reference TRBV7-6 and TRBJ1-1): GAGVSQSPRYKVTKRGQDVALRCDPISGHVSLYWYRQALGQGPEFLTYFNYEAQQDKSGLPNDRFSAERPEGSISTLTIQRTEQRDSAMYRCASSLVDGNTEAFFGQGTRLTVV.

V usage is TRBV6-2 or TRBV6-3 and J usage is TRBJ1-1; no clear D. Trimming stripped 2 bases from V and 7 bases from J, with 8 bases between. Looked up from germline, CDR1 is MNHEY and CDR2 is SVGEGT. The length of the CDR3 is 12 residues. As DNA, the CDR3 is TGTGCCAGCAGTTACCCCAGGTATGAAGCTTTCTTT. This codes for CASSYPRYEAFF.

In its sample, this clone was seen a few times. The gene calls are TRBV6-5 and TRBJ2-7; D is uncertain. Germline values: CDR1 MNHEY, CDR2 SVGAGI. CDR3 length: 12 amino acids. Trimming stripped 7 bases from V and 1 base from J, with 8 bases between. CDR3 nucleotide sequence: TGTGCCAGCACGGCACTGTCCTACGAGCAGTACTTC. Protein: CASTALSYEQYF.

The chain links TRBV19 to TRBJ2-5; D is possibly TRBD2 (6 bases). Trimming took 0 bases from V and 1 from J, leaving 12 bases between them. This CDR3 spans 16 amino acids. Germline values: CDR1 LNHDA, CDR2 SQIVND (reference sequence). The DNA for the CDR3 is TGTGCCAGTAGTATAGATACTGGGAGGCCCCAAGAGACCCAGTACTTC. It translates to CASSIDTGRPQETQYF.